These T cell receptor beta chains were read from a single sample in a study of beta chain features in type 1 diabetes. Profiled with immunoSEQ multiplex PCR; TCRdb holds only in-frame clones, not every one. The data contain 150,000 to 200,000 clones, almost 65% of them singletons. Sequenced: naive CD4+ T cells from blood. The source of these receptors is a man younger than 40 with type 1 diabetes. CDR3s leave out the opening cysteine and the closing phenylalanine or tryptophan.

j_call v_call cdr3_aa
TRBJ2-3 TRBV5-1 ASRLEGRSTDTQY
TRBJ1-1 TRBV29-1 SAEGKSGGGNTEAF
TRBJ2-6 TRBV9 ASRANSGANVLT
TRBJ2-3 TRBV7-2 ASSSRPGTATDTQY
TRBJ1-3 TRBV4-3 ASSQVALSGNTIY
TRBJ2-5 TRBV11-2 ASSLEPRGWETQY
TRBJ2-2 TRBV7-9 ASSVLATIPAGELF
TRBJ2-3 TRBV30 AWTSGGADTQY
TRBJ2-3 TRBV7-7 ASSPGLADTQY
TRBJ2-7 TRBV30 AWTMGPFGYEQY
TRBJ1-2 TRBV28 ASSSGQGDGYT
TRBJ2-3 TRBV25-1 ASSRGQSADTQY
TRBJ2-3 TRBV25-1 ASSATGGDTQY
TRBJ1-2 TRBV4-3 ASSHETGVHGYT
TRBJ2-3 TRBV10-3 AISQGGGADTQY
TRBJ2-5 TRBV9 ASSVNVGGAETQY
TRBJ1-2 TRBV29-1 SAPLGGNYGYT